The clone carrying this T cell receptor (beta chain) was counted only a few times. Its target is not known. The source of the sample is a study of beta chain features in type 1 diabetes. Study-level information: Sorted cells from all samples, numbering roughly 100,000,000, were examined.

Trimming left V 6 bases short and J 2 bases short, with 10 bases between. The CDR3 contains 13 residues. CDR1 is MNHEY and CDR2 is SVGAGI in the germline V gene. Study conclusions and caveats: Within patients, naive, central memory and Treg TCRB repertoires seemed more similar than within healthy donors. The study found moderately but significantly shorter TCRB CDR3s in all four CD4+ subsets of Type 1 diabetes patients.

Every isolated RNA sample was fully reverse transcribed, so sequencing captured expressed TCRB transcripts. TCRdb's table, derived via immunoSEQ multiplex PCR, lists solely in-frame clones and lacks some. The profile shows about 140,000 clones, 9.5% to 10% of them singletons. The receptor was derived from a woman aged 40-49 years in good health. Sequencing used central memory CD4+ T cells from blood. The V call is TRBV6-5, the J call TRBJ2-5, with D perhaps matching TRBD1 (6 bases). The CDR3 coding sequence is TGTGCCAGCAGGACTGGACAGCAAGAGACCCAGTACTTC. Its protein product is CASRTGQQETQYF.